The table lists the clone carrying this T cell receptor (beta chain) with many counts. With iRepertoire HTBI primers and Arm-PCR of CDR3 regions, TCR beta libraries were built. TCRdb redid the calling of the multiplex PCR reads with MiXCR, one entry per CDR3 protein. The sample carries 300,000 to 500,000 distinct CDR3 sequences, under 25% recorded once. The entry originates in a study of regulatory T cells in long-lasting Graves disease. Germline V gives CDR1 SGHTA, CDR2 FQGNSA. Between the trimmed V and J ends, which lost 4 bases and 1 base, there was a span of 14 bases. The CDR3 runs to 15 residues. The time point is: persistent/refractory GD, antithyroid drugs over 5 years with positive TRAb. RNA isolated from PBMCs was used to make the TCR library.

The origin of this receptor is a female donor with Graves disease. The chain uses TRBV7-2 and TRBJ2-7; tentative D call: TRBD1 (6 bases). The sample in question was peripheral blood mononuclear cells (PBMCs), obtained when the disease was refractory, from a patient treated with antithyroid drugs. The CDR3 reads CASSSAGAISYEQYF. The DNA for the CDR3 is TGTGCCAGCAGCTCCGCAGGGGCGATATCCTACGAGCAGTACTTC. The entire variable domain, with the rest obtained from reference TRBV7-2 and TRBJ2-7, is as follows: GAGVSQSPSNKVTEKGKDVELRCDPISGHTALYWYRQSLGQGLEFLIYFQGNSAPDKSGLPSDRFSAERTGGSVSTLTIQRTQQEDSAVYLCASSSAGAISYEQYFGPGTRLTVT.